The table lists the clone carrying this TCR beta chain with many counts. Its antigen remains unknown. Template-switch 5'RACE cDNA synthesis added a 10-nucleotide unique molecular identifier. In TCRdb, the 5' RACE reads were re-called with MiXCR into one record per CDR3 protein. Of about 55,000 distinct CDR3 sequences in the sample, just under 4% were seen once. For the sorted libraries, roughly 1.1 million CD4+ or CD8+ T cells were used. The CDR3 length is 14 residues. V was cut by 4 bases and J by 2 bases, with 11 bases left in between. CDR1 SGHRS and CDR2 YFSETQ come from the germline V gene. These data belong to a study of neurological immune-mediated disorders. The wider study: There were around 35 multiple sclerosis patients; some 31 were relapsing-remitting and 3 were secondary progressive.

The study, taken as a whole, reports: When the repertoires were sorted by phylogenetic grouping, those of 18 of 34 multiple sclerosis patients ended up in one related-CDR3 cluster, a possible signature.

The source material was CD4+ T cells from blood. The sequence was obtained from a woman in her thirties or forties with multiple sclerosis. The chain carries TRBV5-1 and TRBJ2-3; D is unresolved. The CDR3 coding sequence is TGCGCCAGCAGCCCCCTTTTATACACAGATACGCAGTATTTT. It is translated as CASSPLLYTDTQYF.